This paragraph covers one T cell receptor beta chain sequence. Only in-frame clones appear in the TCRdb table, and some are missing; sequencing was by immunoSEQ multiplex PCR. In the table there are under 15,000 clones, about 90% of which are singletons. Trimming removed 2 bases at V and 1 base at J, with 8 bases between. Germline V gene lookup returns CDR1 SNHLY and CDR2 FYNNEI. This CDR3 is built from 14 residues. The data derive from a study of technical replicates of blood from a few donors. This TCR was recovered from a human donor in good health. The rearrangement joins TRBV2 to TRBJ1-1; D might be TRBD1 (5 bases). Sequencing input: PBMCs. The CDR3 sequence: CASSETGENTEAFF. The CDR3 DNA reads TGTGCCAGCAGTGAAACAGGAGAGAACACTGAAGCTTTCTTT. Supplemented by reference TRBV2 and TRBJ1-1, the full variable domain reads EPEVTQTPSHQVTQMGQEVILRCVPISNHLYFYWYRQILGQKVEFLVSFYNNEISEKSEIFDDQFSVERPDGSNFTLKIRSTKLEDSAMYFCASSETGENTEAFFGQGTRLTVV.